This TCR beta chain originates from a study of T-cell reconstitution after alpha-beta-depleted transplantation in children. Preparation of the TCRbeta library involved a method that used unique molecular identifiers. TCRdb re-derived calls from the PCR reads in MiXCR, one entry per CDR3 protein. Altogether 200,000 to 250,000 distinct CDR3 sequences are present, about 9.2% being singletons, with the ten largest covering 5% to 7%. V trimming: 3 bases; J trimming: 0 bases; junction bases outside the gene matches: 6. Germline V gives CDR1 SGHRS, CDR2 YFSETQ. The CDR3 extends over 16 amino acids. The TCR originated in a human donor who donated a stem cell graft to a child with acute lymphoblastic leukemia. The sequencing used PBMCs from the stem cell graft donor, collected from the stem cell graft. The chain combines TRBV5-1 with TRBJ1-3; TRBD1 aligns across 7 bases. The CDR3 sequence: CASSSTGLSSGNTIYF. As DNA, the CDR3 is TGCGCCAGCAGCTCGACAGGGCTGAGCTCTGGAAACACCATATATTTT. Full variable domain (missing parts from reference TRBV5-1 and TRBJ1-3): KAGVTQTPRYLIKTRGQQVTLSCSPISGHRSVSWYQQTPGQGLQFLFEYFSETQRNKGNFPGRFSGRQFSNSRSEMNVSTLELGDSALYLCASSSTGLSSGNTIYFGEGSWLTVV.